This T cell receptor beta chain comes out of a study of blood T cell repertoires in COVID-19. Study details: There were acute and convalescent COVID-19 samples, and they came from the United States, Italy and Spain. From T cells, B-cell-depleted T cells, or PBMCs came the material, which was cDNA or gDNA.

As handled by the study authors: From reference gene primer amplification, estimates of nucleated cell counts were derived. Data came from immunoSEQ multiplex PCR; TCRdb stores just in-frame clones and leaves some out. The D gene and trimming were derived from the DNA, and the V and J assignments and clone size from that table. The repertoire holds about 130,000 clones, with around 85% as singletons. The V end lost 3 bases, the J end lost 7 bases, and 16 bases lay between the germline ends. Per germline, CDR1 SNHLY and CDR2 FYNNEI. This CDR3 has 15 amino acids. Sequencing was performed on peripheral blood. The chain links TRBV2 to TRBJ1-5, with TRBD1 as a possible D gene (5 bases). This sequence was found in a woman over 75 with acute or convalescent COVID-19. This chain's CDR3 is CASSEGQGGLQPQHF. CDR3 DNA sequence: TGTGCCAGCAGTGAGGGGCAGGGAGGGTTACAGCCCCAGCATTTT.